The rows below give T cell receptor beta chains drawn from one sample of a study of blood T cell repertoires in COVID-19. The protocol was immunoSEQ multiplex PCR, while the TCRdb copy is restricted to in-frame clones and leaves out a portion. The sample lists tens of thousands of clones; around 80% were seen once. The sample comprised peripheral blood. The receptors originated from a woman aged 80 or over with acute or convalescent COVID-19. Both conserved end residues are trimmed from each CDR3.

J gene	V gene	CDR3 protein
TRBJ1-4	TRBV19	ASSIGQDNEKLF
TRBJ1-2	TRBV19	ASSRLNSGYT
TRBJ1-2	TRBV10-3	AIQGQGGVYGYT
TRBJ1-6	TRBV28	ASSPTGGGLPHRGWNSGNSPLH
TRBJ1-4	TRBV28	ASSPGGATNEKLF
TRBJ2-6	TRBV19	ASSIVTGPSGANVLT
TRBJ2-5	TRBV5-1	ASSLPIGVETQY
TRBJ1-1	TRBV5-1	ASSLVPGGEAF
TRBJ1-2	TRBV6-1	ASSERGDSVPYGYT
TRBJ1-6	TRBV7-2	ASSFDRDSPLH
TRBJ2-7	TRBV5-1	ASSSTGGNSYEQY
TRBJ2-5	TRBV24-1	ATSGRRQRGAAKTQY
TRBJ1-2	TRBV18	ASSLGQMTGGYT
TRBJ1-1	TRBV28	ATTGQGPEAF
TRBJ1-1	TRBV19	ATSRTGVDSF
TRBJ1-5	TRBV7-8	ASSFGTANQPQH
TRBJ2-5	TRBV5-4	ASSSKLAGRETQY
TRBJ1-5	TRBV6-1	ASSSDSTGNQPQH
TRBJ2-2	TRBV18	ASSPGTSGSTATGELF
TRBJ2-7	TRBV6-5	ADRLAGSYEQY
TRBJ2-7	TRBV5-1	ASTHGQGAYEQY
TRBJ1-1	TRBV19	ASSSATGARGAF
TRBJ1-5	TRBV28	ASSRQNSNQPQH
TRBJ1-6	TRBV4-1	ASSRSESSYNSPLH
TRBJ1-3	TRBV5-1	ASSLEGVAGNTIY
TRBJ1-6	TRBV6-5	ASEGAESSPLH
TRBJ1-1	TRBV7-3	ASSPGTGGTEAF
TRBJ1-4	TRBV6-2/TRBV6-3	ASSPGTGSEKLF
TRBJ1-5	TRBV19	ASRTTVSNQPQH
TRBJ1-5	TRBV28	ASSTNGAGGNQPQH
TRBJ1-3	TRBV19	ASSITETGNTIY
TRBJ2-7	TRBV20-1	SAAGGYEQY
TRBJ2-5	TRBV5-1	ASSLGTGTVETQY
TRBJ2-2	TRBV6-4	ASSATGDTGELF
TRBJ2-1	TRBV14	ASSQLLGRGTYNEQF
TRBJ2-3	TRBV4-1	ASSQDPSGPKVAQY
TRBJ2-7	TRBV20-1	SAADSYEQY
TRBJ2-5	TRBV9	ASSVFPGLQETQY
TRBJ2-1	TRBV21-1	ATRGGSCDEQF
TRBJ2-7	TRBV5-1	ASSPGQPYEQY
TRBJ2-5	TRBV3-1/TRBV3-2	ASSQTTEETQY
TRBJ2-5	TRBV5-4	ASSLVEQETQY
TRBJ1-3	TRBV18	ASSERQGNSGNTIY
TRBJ1-3	TRBV27	ASSLSGTTSGGNTIY
TRBJ2-2	TRBV2	ASSLAGGHTGELF
TRBJ2-3	TRBV28	ASSSRTSYTSDTQY
TRBJ2-5	TRBV6-5	ASKATDRGGETQY
TRBJ2-1	TRBV14	ASSQGSSGRLRLDNEQF
TRBJ2-1	TRBV18	ASSPRQGNNNEQF
TRBJ1-2	TRBV6-1	ASSHGTVYGYT
TRBJ2-5	TRBV2	ASIQGRSETQY
TRBJ2-5	TRBV5-1	ASSSPGETQY
TRBJ1-1	TRBV6-5	ASSRSGQVEAF
TRBJ2-1	TRBV24-1	ATSDTRGFSYNEQF
TRBJ1-2	TRBV5-1	ASNDNNYGYT
TRBJ1-1	TRBV6-5	ASRGTPNTEAF
TRBJ2-1	TRBV5-1	ASSLGQGSYNEQF
TRBJ1-6	TRBV12-3/TRBV12-4	ASLQVVGSPLH
TRBJ1-1	TRBV12-3/TRBV12-4	ASSISVGTEAF